The 13 T cell receptor beta chains given below trace back to one sample, sequenced in a study of monozygotic twins with inflammatory bowel disease. With the 5' RACE reads reprocessed, TCRdb shows one record per CDR3 protein and no DNA. This table holds about 450,000 distinct CDR3 sequences. The source material was blood. These receptors all come from a human donor with ulcerative colitis or Crohn's disease, or a healthy co-twin of an affected twin (not recorded which).

This chain connects TRBV12-3 or TRBV12-4 to TRBJ1-4. The CDR3 sequence is 12 residues long. The CDR3 is CASSLYKEKLFF.

This sequence joins TRBV19 and TRBJ2-3; TCRdb returns TRBD2, unconfirmable since there is no DNA. Germline V gene sequence: CDR1 LNHDA, CDR2 SQIVND (reference sequence). The CDR3 covers 14 residues. The CDR3 loop reads CASKATPAVDTQYF.

The gene calls are TRBV24-1 and TRBJ2-3; TCRdb's D call of TRBD1 is untestable without DNA. The CDR3 has 15 residues. Germline V gene data show CDR1 as KGHDR and CDR2 as SFDVKD. The CDR3 protein is CATSDQGTGTDTQYF.

The J gene is TRBJ2-2, the V gene TRBV21-1; the D call from TCRdb, TRBD1, cannot be confirmed without DNA. TRBV21-1 is flagged as a pseudogene. The CDR3 sequence is 14 residues long. CDR3 residues: CANPDRVDTGELFF.

V gene TRBV11-2 combines with J gene TRBJ2-7. Germline V gene sequence: CDR1 SGHAT, CDR2 FQNNGV. The CDR3 covers 15 residues. Here the CDR3 reads CASSSTDGGSYEQYF.

The rearrangement joins TRBV28 to TRBJ1-4; TCRdb's assignment of TRBD1 cannot be checked, as there is no DNA. The CDR3 spans 15 residues. Germline values: CDR1 MDHEN, CDR2 SYDVKM. This CDR3 is CASRTGGAYSEKLFF.

This rearrangement joins TRBV9 to TRBJ2-2; the TCRdb call, TRBD2, lacks DNA for checking. Germline-derived CDR1 and CDR2 are SGDLS and YYNGEE. The CDR3 covers 15 residues. CDR3 sequence: CASSTTSDGGGELFF. Full variable domain (missing parts from reference TRBV9 and TRBJ2-2): DSGVTQTPKHLITATGQRVTLRCSPRSGDLSVYWYQQSLDQGLQFLIQYYNGEERAKGNILERFSAQQFPDLHSELNLSSLELGDSALYFCASSTTSDGGGELFFGEGSRLTVL.

This sequence joins TRBV29-1 and TRBJ1-1; the D call of TRBD1 rests on TCRdb alone, since no DNA is present to check it. Germline V gene data show CDR1 as SQVTM and CDR2 as ANQGSEA. The CDR3 is 14 residues long. CDR3 amino acids: CSAEGRGLSTEAFF.

The chain joins TRBV5-1 to TRBJ2-7; absent DNA, TCRdb's TRBD1 call cannot be checked. This CDR3 is 15 amino acids long. The germline CDR1 and CDR2 sequences are SGHRS and YFSETQ. The CDR3 sequence is CASSPQGNTAYEQYF.

The genes are TRBV15 and TRBJ2-5; checking the TCRdb D call of TRBD1 is not possible without DNA. CDR1 LNHNV and CDR2 YYDKDF come from the germline V gene (reference sequence). This CDR3 is 12 amino acids long. CDR3 region: CATSRGQETQYF.

This chain joins TRBV29-1 and TRBJ2-6. CDR1 and CDR2 from the germline V gene are SQVTM and ANQGSEA. This CDR3 region has 14 residues. The CDR3 sequence is CSVQGGTGANVLTF.

This chain joins TRBV5-5 and TRBJ2-2. The CDR3 has 16 residues. Germline V gene sequence: CDR1 SGHKS, CDR2 YYEKEE (reference sequence). CDR3 in amino acids: CASSLGIRLNTGELFF.

The CDR3 protein is CASSLLTGAYNEQFF. The V gene is TRBV7-6, the J gene TRBJ2-1. Germline loops: CDR1 SGHVS, CDR2 FNYEAQ. This CDR3 is built from 15 residues.